Shown below are 20 T cell receptor beta chains from a single sample sequenced in a study of STAT3 mutations in large granular lymphocyte leukemia. General observations from the study: Every T-LGLL patient had at least one immunodominant TCRbeta clonotype.

Their antigen targets remain unknown. The method was immunoSEQ multiplex PCR; TCRdb's version includes in-frame clones alone and lacks a portion of them. The table records about 1,400 clones, around 57% of them present only once. The source material was peripheral blood mononuclear cells. The receptors shown here come from a man in his 60s with T-cell large granular lymphocyte leukemia. Some clones in this sample may be carry-over from other donors' samples.

This clone was seen once. The sample carries other DNA sequences with the same CDR3. The rearrangement links TRBV29-1 to TRBJ2-7; 9 bases line up with TRBD2. CDR1 is SQVTM, CDR2 ANQGSEA, per germline. The J segment lost 1 base and the V segment lost 2 bases, leaving 3 bases of the junction unmatched. This CDR3 region has 14 residues. The CDR3 nucleotides read TGCAGCGTTGAACGAGCGGGAGGTTCCTACGAGCAGTACTTC. Translated: CSVERAGGSYEQYF.

V gene TRBV27 combines with J gene TRBJ2-7; 8 bases agree with TRBD1. V shed 6 bases, J shed 1 base, and the junction held 5 bases outside the gene matches. Germline lookup yields CDR1 MNHEY and CDR2 SMNVEV (reference sequence). The CDR3 has 14 amino acids. The CDR3 DNA is TGTGCCAGCAGCCCGGGACAGGCATCCTACGAGCAGTACTTC. Encoded protein: CASSPGQASYEQYF.

The genes are TRBV5-1 and TRBJ2-5, with TRBD1 identical over 7 bases. CDR3 size: 15 residues. V dropped 5 bases and J dropped 1; count of bases not matched to a gene: 8. Per the germline V gene, CDR1 is SGHRS and CDR2 is YFSETQ. The CDR3 region has the DNA TGCGCCAGCAGGATAGTGGGACAGACCCAAGAGACCCAGTACTTC. Its translation: CASRIVGQTQETQYF.

V is TRBV5-4 and J is TRBJ1-1; no clear D. Per germline, CDR1 SGHNT and CDR2 YYREEE (reference sequence). Trimming stripped 0 bases from V and 5 bases from J, with 17 bases between. This CDR3 is 16 amino acids long. The CDR3 loop is CASSLGQDRLMTEAFF. In DNA, the CDR3 is TGTGCCAGCAGCTTGGGCCAGGACCGCTTAATGACTGAAGCTTTCTTT.

The rearrangement joins TRBV6-6 to TRBJ1-2, with D possibly TRBD1 on 5 matching bases. V was clipped by 6 bases and J by 3 bases, with 11 bases between them. The CDR3 length is 13 residues. The germline V gene has CDR1 MNHNY and CDR2 SVGAGI (reference sequence). The CDR3 nucleotides are TGTGCCAGCAGACCCCAGGGTTACTATGGCTACACCTTC. Amino acids: CASRPQGYYGYTF.

Relative to its sample, this clone is large. This rearrangement joins TRBV29-1 to TRBJ1-2; no firm D call. From germline, CDR1 is SQVTM and CDR2 ANQGSEA. With 4 bases removed from V and 8 bases from J, the gap between germline ends came to 11 bases. The CDR3 consists of 11 residues. CDR3 in DNA: TGCAGCGTTGTGGTGGGGAAAGGCTACACCTTC. Translated: CSVVVGKGYTF.

This clone was seen a few times. As DNA, the CDR3 is TGTGCCAGCCAAGAGGGAGATACGCAGTATTTT. This encodes CASQEGDTQYF. The V gene is TRBV18, the J gene TRBJ2-3, with D possibly matching TRBD2 (5 bases). Per germline, CDR1 KGHSH and CDR2 LQKENI. V lost 8 bases, J lost 5 bases, and 8 bases lay in between. This CDR3 region has 11 residues.

The genes are TRBV14 and TRBJ1-4; D may be TRBD1 (6 bases). The V gene's germline CDR1 is SGHDN and CDR2 FVKESK. Trimming took 0 bases from V and 0 from J, leaving 11 bases between them. The CDR3 sequence is 17 residues long. This CDR3 is CASSQDKGDPTNEKLFF. The CDR3 DNA is TGTGCCAGCAGCCAAGATAAGGGGGACCCAACTAATGAAAAACTGTTTTTT.

CDR3 coding DNA: TGTGCCGCCGGACAGGTCCAAGAGACCCAGTACTTC. Translating it yields CAAGQVQETQYF. This chain links TRBV7-9 with TRBJ2-5, with 7 bases lining up with TRBD1. Trimming removed 11 bases from V and 1 base from J; junction bases left unmatched: 4. This CDR3 contains 12 residues. Germline V CDR1 and CDR2: SEHNR, FQNEAQ (reference sequence).

This clone was seen a few times. The chain couples TRBV6-6 to TRBJ1-1; 7 nucleotides match TRBD1. CDR3 length equals 15 residues. Germline loops: CDR1 MNHNY, CDR2 SVGAGI (reference sequence). V gave up 5 bases and J gave up 6 bases; unmatched junction bases: 12. DNA for the CDR3: TGTGCCAGCAGTCACCCGACAGGGAAAGTCTCTGAAGCTTTCTTT. It specifies CASSHPTGKVSEAFF.

A few counts support this clone. This CDR3 is CSTRDRGISGANVLTF. The CDR3 nucleotides read TGCAGCACCAGGGACAGGGGTATCTCTGGGGCCAACGTCCTGACTTTC. The chain links TRBV29-1 to TRBJ2-6, with 10 bases that match TRBD1. The CDR3 is made up of 16 amino acids. J was trimmed by 0 bases and V by 8 bases; bases with no gene match: 7. The germline CDR1 and CDR2 sequences are SQVTM and ANQGSEA.

This clone was picked up a small number of times. CDR3 bases: TGTGCCAGCTCACCGGGTGGCGGGAGACTACGGTACGAGCAGTACTTC. The encoded protein is CASSPGGGRLRYEQYF. V gene TRBV18 combines with J gene TRBJ2-7, with 7 bases that match TRBD2. This CDR3 is built from 16 residues. Looked up from germline, CDR1 is KGHSH and CDR2 is LQKENI. V gave up 3 bases and J gave up 4 bases; unmatched junction bases: 12.

The gene calls are TRBV29-1 and TRBJ2-7; 7 bases agree with TRBD1. The CDR3 is 12 residues long. Per the germline V gene, CDR1 is SQVTM and CDR2 is ANQGSEA. Trimming cost V 5 bases and J 4 bases; bases outside gene matches: 5. Here the CDR3 DNA reads TGCAGCGTTCTACAGGGGTTATACGAGCAGTACTTC. Protein sequence: CSVLQGLYEQYF.

This rearrangement joins TRBV9 to TRBJ2-3; no reliable D call. This CDR3 region has 13 residues. Trimming removed 3 bases at V and 2 bases at J, with 7 bases between. Germline CDR1 reads SGDLS; CDR2 reads YYNGEE. CDR3 region: CASSEKLTDTQYF. Written as DNA, the CDR3 is TGTGCCAGCAGCGAAAAGCTCACAGATACGCAGTATTTT. Variable domain in full (rest from reference TRBV9 and TRBJ2-3): DSGVTQTPKHLITATGQRVTLRCSPRSGDLSVYWYQQSLDQGLQFLIQYYNGEERAKGNILERFSAQQFPDLHSELNLSSLELGDSALYFCASSEKLTDTQYFGPGTRLTVL.

The chain combines TRBV18 with TRBJ1-1; no definite D call. CDR3 length: 12 residues. Germline CDR1 is KGHSH and CDR2 is LQKENI. The V gene lost 5 bases and the J gene lost 7 bases, with 11 bases spanning the gap. CDR3 residues: CASSWSPREAFF. CDR3 coding DNA: TGTGCCAGCTCATGGTCGCCCCGTGAAGCTTTCTTT. The variable domain in full, completed from reference TRBV18 and TRBJ1-1, reads NAGVMQNPRHLVRRRGQEARLRCSPMKGHSHVYWYRQLPEEGLKFMVYLQKENIIDESGMPKERFSAEFPKEGPSILRIQQVVRGDSAAYFCASSWSPREAFFGQGTRLTVV.

The V call is TRBV7-2, the J call TRBJ2-7; the D is unclear. Between the trimmed V and J ends, which lost 6 bases and 4 bases, there was a span of 13 bases. The CDR3 contains 13 residues. CDR1 is SGHTA and CDR2 is FQGNSA in the germline V gene. CDR3 sequence (DNA): TGTGCCAGCAGTCAGGCAATGGCGTACGAGCAGTACTTC. This gives the protein CASSQAMAYEQYF.

This rearrangement joins TRBV7-4 to TRBJ2-7; tentatively, D is TRBD2 (5 bases). V dropped 5 bases and J dropped 4 bases, with 21 bases sitting between them. The length of the CDR3 is 16 residues. Germline V gene lookup returns CDR1 SGHVT and CDR2 SQSDAQ. The CDR3 DNA reads as TGTGCCAGCAGCCCGAGATGGCGGGCGGTTCGTTACGAGCAGTACTTC. Amino acids: CASSPRWRAVRYEQYF.

V usage is TRBV11-3 and J usage is TRBJ2-7; D remains ambiguous. V shed 0 bases and J shed 10 bases, with 16 bases lying between them. From germline, CDR1 is SGHNT and CDR2 YENEEA. This CDR3 is 14 amino acids long. The CDR3 loop reads CASSLDTRPERQYF. In DNA form, the CDR3 reads TGTGCCAGCAGCTTAGATACGAGGCCCGAGCGACAGTACTTC.

The V gene is TRBV18, the J gene TRBJ2-5, with D possibly being TRBD1 (5 bases). The CDR3 loop spans 12 amino acids. CDR1 KGHSH and CDR2 LQKENI come from the germline V gene. V was cut by 3 bases and J by 3 bases, with 5 bases left in between. The CDR3 loop is CASSPREETQYF. As DNA, the CDR3 is TGTGCCAGCTCACCCAGGGAAGAGACCCAGTACTTC. The full variable domain, rest sourced from reference TRBV18 and TRBJ2-5, is NAGVMQNPRHLVRRRGQEARLRCSPMKGHSHVYWYRQLPEEGLKFMVYLQKENIIDESGMPKERFSAEFPKEGPSILRIQQVVRGDSAAYFCASSPREETQYFGPGTRLLVL.

The chain carries TRBV14 and TRBJ2-3, with TRBD2 matching 11 bases. From germline, CDR1 is SGHDN and CDR2 FVKESK. CDR3 length equals 15 residues. V dropped 3 bases and J dropped 4; count of bases not matched to a gene: 3. This CDR3 is CASSHLAGGADTQYF. For the CDR3, the DNA is TGTGCCAGCAGCCACCTAGCGGGAGGAGCAGATACGCAGTATTTT.